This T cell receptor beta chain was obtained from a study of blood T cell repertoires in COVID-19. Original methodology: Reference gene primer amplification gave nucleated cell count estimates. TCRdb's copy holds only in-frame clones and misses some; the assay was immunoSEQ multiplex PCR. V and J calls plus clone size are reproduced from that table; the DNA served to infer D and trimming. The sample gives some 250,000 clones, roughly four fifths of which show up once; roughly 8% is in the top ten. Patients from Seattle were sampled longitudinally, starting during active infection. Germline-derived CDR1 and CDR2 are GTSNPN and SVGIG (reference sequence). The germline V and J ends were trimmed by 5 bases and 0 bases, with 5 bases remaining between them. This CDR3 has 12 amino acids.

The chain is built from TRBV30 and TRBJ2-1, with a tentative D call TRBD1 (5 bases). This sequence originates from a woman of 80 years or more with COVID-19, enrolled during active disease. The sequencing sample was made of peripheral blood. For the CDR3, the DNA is TGTGCCTGGGACAGCTCCTACAATGAGCAGTTCTTC. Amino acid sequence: CAWDSSYNEQFF.